This T cell receptor beta chain stems from a study of response to subunit inactivated influenza vaccine. The ends were cut back, 3 bases at V and 0 bases at J, with 20 bases in the middle. This CDR3 spans 18 amino acids. This clonotype has just a few counts. Its target is not known. TCRdb called the RT-PCR reads again in MiXCR, with one record for every CDR3 protein. The repertoire consists of roughly 570,000 distinct CDR3 sequences, with 13% to 15% occurring once and the leading ten covering 11%. Study outcomes and limitations: The authors offered the suggestion that each seasonal influenza vaccination recruits few new T cells.

Sequences were derived from PBMCs from blood, sampled roughly 13 days after vaccination. This TCR was sampled from a man aged 50-60 years who received an inactivated influenza vaccine. The gene calls are TRBV12-3 or TRBV12-4 and TRBJ1-1; no clear D gene. CDR3 nucleotide sequence: TGTGCCAGCAGTTTTCACAGAGGCACCGAACAGATGAACACTGAAGCTTTCTTT. It is translated as CASSFHRGTEQMNTEAFF.